This passage covers 14 T cell receptor beta chains from one sample sequenced in a study of cytomegalovirus exposure and HLA in healthy donors. The PCR used 60 Vbeta and 13 Jbeta primers. Using immunoSEQ multiplex PCR, the repertoire was profiled, and TCRdb retains in-frame clones only, with some absent. The sample has some 60,000 clones; 85% are singletons. Sequences were obtained from PBMCs. The receptors shown here come from a female donor in good health and CMV-seronegative.

This chain connects TRBV6-5 to TRBJ1-5, with a weak D call TRBD1 (6 bases). Trimming shortened V by 7 bases and J by 5 bases, and 12 bases separated the two germline ends. The germline CDR1 and CDR2 sequences are MNHEY and SVGAGI. There are 13 residues in the CDR3. For the CDR3, the DNA is TGTGCCAGCAAGGGGGGGCGCGATCAGCCCCAGCATTTT. Encoded protein: CASKGGRDQPQHF.

The chain links TRBV13 to TRBJ2-5; 11 bases are a match to TRBD2. The V gene end was trimmed by 3 bases and the J gene end by 4 bases; junction bases not matched to a gene: 4. This CDR3 spans 15 amino acids. Germline loops: CDR1 PRHDT, CDR2 FYEKMQ (reference sequence). The CDR3 is CASSLGTSGRETQYF. The CDR3 DNA follows: TGTGCCAGCAGCTTGGGAACTAGCGGGAGAGAGACCCAGTACTTC.

This rearrangement joins TRBV6-5 to TRBJ2-7; D might be TRBD2 (5 bases). The ends were cut back, 2 bases at V and 1 base at J, with 9 bases in the middle. CDR1 is MNHEY and CDR2 is SVGAGI in the germline V gene. This CDR3 region has 14 residues. The CDR3 DNA reads as TGTGCCAGCAGTTACGATCGGGGATCCTACGAGCAGTACTTC. Protein product: CASSYDRGSYEQYF.

This clone occurred once. CDR3 in DNA: TGTGCCAGCAGCCCTCAAGGCAGGATGGCAGAATATGGCTACACCTTC. It is translated as CASSPQGRMAEYGYTF. V and J are TRBV9 and TRBJ1-2; D is ambiguous. Trimming removed 4 bases from V and 5 bases from J, with 21 bases in between. The CDR3 has 16 amino acids. Germline CDR1 SGDLS, CDR2 YYNGEE.

The chain employs TRBV15 and TRBJ2-7; the D gene is possibly TRBD1 (5 bases). CDR3 size: 15 residues. Trimming removed 2 bases at V and 0 bases at J, with 11 bases between. Germline V gene lookup returns CDR1 LNHNV and CDR2 YYDKDF (reference sequence). CDR3 residues: CATSRSQTVSYEQYF. CDR3 coding DNA: TGTGCCACCAGCAGATCCCAGACAGTCTCCTACGAGCAGTACTTC.

This chain connects TRBV4-2 to TRBJ2-1, with a tentative D call TRBD2 (6 bases). This CDR3 comprises 16 residues. V was clipped by 2 bases and J by 6 bases, with 17 bases between them. Germline CDR1 LGHNA, CDR2 YNFKEQ. CDR3 sequence (DNA): TGTGCCAGCAGCCAATCTGACGGGGGTGGCCTCAATGAGCAGTTCTTC. Translation gives CASSQSDGGGLNEQFF.

The J gene is TRBJ1-5, the V gene TRBV4-1; D gene unclear. The ends were cut back, 0 bases at V and 2 bases at J, with 8 bases in the middle. The CDR3 has 15 residues. Germline CDR1 and CDR2: MGHRA and YSYEKL. In DNA form, the CDR3 reads TGCGCCAGCAGCCAAGATACTAGGGGCAATCAGCCCCAGCATTTT. Its translation is CASSQDTRGNQPQHF.

The genes are TRBV11-2 and TRBJ2-1, with 7 bases lining up with TRBD1. The CDR3 has 13 amino acids. J gave up 6 bases and V 3 bases, and 2 bases lay outside the gene matches. CDR1 SGHAT and CDR2 FQNNGV come from the germline V gene. The CDR3 DNA reads TGTGCCAGCAGCTTGACAGGGACCAATGAGCAGTTCTTC. It yields the protein CASSLTGTNEQFF.

The V and J genes are TRBV18 and TRBJ2-1; perhaps TRBD2 as D (5 bases). This CDR3 is built from 13 residues. Per the germline V gene, CDR1 is KGHSH and CDR2 is LQKENI. V was trimmed by 6 bases and J by 7 bases, leaving 13 bases between them. CDR3 sequence: CASSPTPGNEQFF. The CDR3 bases are TGTGCCAGCTCGCCGACACCGGGGAATGAGCAGTTCTTC. Full variable domain (outside the CDR3, taken from reference TRBV18 and TRBJ2-1): NAGVMQNPRHLVRRRGQEARLRCSPMKGHSHVYWYRQLPEEGLKFMVYLQKENIIDESGMPKERFSAEFPKEGPSILRIQQVVRGDSAAYFCASSPTPGNEQFFGPGTRLTVL.

This rearrangement joins TRBV7-8 to TRBJ1-2; D might be TRBD1 (6 bases). The V and J ends lost 3 bases and 6 bases respectively, with 8 bases between them. Germline values: CDR1 SGHVS, CDR2 FQNEAQ. The CDR3 has 12 residues. In DNA, the CDR3 is TGTGCCAGCAGCTTTGGGGGCAATGGCTACACCTTC. Residues: CASSFGGNGYTF.

The genes are TRBV25-1 and TRBJ1-1, with 9 bases lining up with TRBD1. The CDR3 totals 15 residues. Trimming removed 3 bases from V and 0 bases from J; junction bases left unmatched: 2. CDR1 and CDR2 from the germline V gene are MGHDK and SYGVNS. The CDR3 region has the DNA TGTGCCAGCAGTGAGACAGGGGGGATGAACACTGAAGCTTTCTTT. The encoded protein is CASSETGGMNTEAFF. Looking up the rest from reference TRBV25-1 and TRBJ1-1 gives the full variable domain: EADIYQTPRYLVIGTGKKITLECSQTMGHDKMYWYQQDPGMELHLIHYSYGVNSTEKGDLSSESTVSRIRTEHFPLTLESARPSHTSQYLCASSETGGMNTEAFFGQGTRLTVV.

The chain recombines TRBV5-1 with TRBJ1-1; D possibly corresponds to TRBD1 (5 bases). Trimming stripped 1 base from V and 3 bases from J, with 10 bases between. Germline CDR1 is SGHRS and CDR2 is YFSETQ. The CDR3 has 14 residues. CDR3: CASSLTWGDTEAFF. The CDR3 DNA follows: TGCGCCAGCAGCTTGACGTGGGGGGACACTGAAGCTTTCTTT.

This clone was seen just once. The rearrangement links TRBV14 to TRBJ2-3; TRBD2 matches 7 bases. Germline V gene data show CDR1 as SGHDN and CDR2 as FVKESK. V lost 3 bases to trimming and J lost 8 bases; unmatched junction nucleotides: 8. CDR3 length: 14 residues. The CDR3 here is CASSQSSGLGTQYF. CDR3 bases: TGTGCCAGCAGCCAGTCTAGCGGCCTCGGTACGCAGTATTTT.

V is TRBV27 and J is TRBJ2-1, with a tentative D call TRBD1 (6 bases). CDR1 and CDR2 from the germline V gene are MNHEY and SMNVEV (reference sequence). V was cut by 2 bases and J by 3 bases, with 17 bases left in between. The CDR3 sequence is 17 residues long. DNA for the CDR3: TGTGCCAGCAGTTTAAGGTACGGGACACGACACTACAATGAGCAGTTCTTC. As protein: CASSLRYGTRHYNEQFF.